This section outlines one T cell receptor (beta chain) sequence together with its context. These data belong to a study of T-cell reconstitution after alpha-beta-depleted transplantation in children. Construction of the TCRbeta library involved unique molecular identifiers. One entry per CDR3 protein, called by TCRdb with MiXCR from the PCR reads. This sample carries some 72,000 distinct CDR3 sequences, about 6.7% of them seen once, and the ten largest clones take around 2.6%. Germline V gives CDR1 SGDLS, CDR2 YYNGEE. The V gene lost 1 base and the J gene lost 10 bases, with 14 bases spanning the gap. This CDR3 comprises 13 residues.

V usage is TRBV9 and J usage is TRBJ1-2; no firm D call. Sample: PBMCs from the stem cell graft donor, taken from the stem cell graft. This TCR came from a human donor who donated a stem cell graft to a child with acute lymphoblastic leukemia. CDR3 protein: CASSVRPVPPYTF. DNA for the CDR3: TGTGCCAGCAGCGTACGGCCAGTCCCCCCCTACACCTTC.